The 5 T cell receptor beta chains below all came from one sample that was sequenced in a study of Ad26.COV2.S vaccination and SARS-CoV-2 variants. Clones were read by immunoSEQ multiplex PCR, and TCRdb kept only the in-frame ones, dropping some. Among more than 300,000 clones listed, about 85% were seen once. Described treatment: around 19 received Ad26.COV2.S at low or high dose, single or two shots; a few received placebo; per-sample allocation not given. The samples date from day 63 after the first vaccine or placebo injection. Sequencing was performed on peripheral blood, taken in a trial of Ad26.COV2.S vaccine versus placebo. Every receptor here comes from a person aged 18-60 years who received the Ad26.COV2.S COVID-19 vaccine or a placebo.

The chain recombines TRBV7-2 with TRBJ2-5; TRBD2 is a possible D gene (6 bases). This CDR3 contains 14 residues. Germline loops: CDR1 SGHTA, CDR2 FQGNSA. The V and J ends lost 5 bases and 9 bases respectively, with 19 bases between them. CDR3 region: CASSLKNPPGAQYF. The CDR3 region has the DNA TGTGCCAGCAGCCTAAAAAACCCCCCGGGGGCCCAGTACTTC.

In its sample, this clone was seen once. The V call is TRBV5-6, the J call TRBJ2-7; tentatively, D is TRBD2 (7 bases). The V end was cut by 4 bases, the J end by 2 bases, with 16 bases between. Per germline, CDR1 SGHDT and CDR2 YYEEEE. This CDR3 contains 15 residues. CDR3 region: CASSPGGGGTYEQYF. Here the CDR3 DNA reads TGTGCCAGCAGCCCCGGGGGAGGGGGTACCTACGAGCAGTACTTC.

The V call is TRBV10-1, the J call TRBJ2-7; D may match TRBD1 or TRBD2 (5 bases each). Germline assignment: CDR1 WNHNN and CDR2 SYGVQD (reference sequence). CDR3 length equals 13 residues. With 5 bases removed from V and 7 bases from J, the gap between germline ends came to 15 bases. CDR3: CASSRDPAGEQYF. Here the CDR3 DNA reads TGCGCCAGCAGTCGGGACCCGGCAGGAGAGCAGTACTTC.

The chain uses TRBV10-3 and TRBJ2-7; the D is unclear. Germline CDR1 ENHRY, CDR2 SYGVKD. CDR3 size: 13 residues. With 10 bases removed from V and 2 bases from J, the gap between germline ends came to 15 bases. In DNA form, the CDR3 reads TGTGCCACCTCCCGGACGGTCACCTACGAGCAGTACTTC. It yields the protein CATSRTVTYEQYF.

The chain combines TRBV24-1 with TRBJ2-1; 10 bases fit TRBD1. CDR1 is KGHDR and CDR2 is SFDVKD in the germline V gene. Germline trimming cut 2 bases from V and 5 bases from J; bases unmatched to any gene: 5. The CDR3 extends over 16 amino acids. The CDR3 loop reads CATSDSGTGVHNEQFF. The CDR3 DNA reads TGTGCCACCAGTGATTCCGGGACAGGGGTACACAATGAGCAGTTCTTC.